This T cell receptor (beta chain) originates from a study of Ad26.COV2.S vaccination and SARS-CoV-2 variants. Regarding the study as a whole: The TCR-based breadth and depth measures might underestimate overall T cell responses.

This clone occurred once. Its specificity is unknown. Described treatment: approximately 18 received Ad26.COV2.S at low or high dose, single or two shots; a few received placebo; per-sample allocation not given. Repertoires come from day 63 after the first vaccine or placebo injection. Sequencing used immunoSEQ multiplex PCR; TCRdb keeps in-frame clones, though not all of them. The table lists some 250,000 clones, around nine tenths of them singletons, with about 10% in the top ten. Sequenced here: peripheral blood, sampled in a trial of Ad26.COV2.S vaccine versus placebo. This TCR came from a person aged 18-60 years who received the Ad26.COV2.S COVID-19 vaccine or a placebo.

The CDR3 is CASSSLTSGPLLEQYF. DNA of the CDR3: TGTGCCAGCAGTTCGTTAACTAGCGGCCCCCTCCTCGAGCAGTACTTC. The chain links TRBV27 to TRBJ2-7; 8 nucleotides line up with TRBD2. J lost 6 bases, V lost 4 bases, and 14 bases had no gene match. The CDR3 covers 16 residues. Germline V gene data show CDR1 as MNHEY and CDR2 as SMNVEV (reference sequence).